The 27 T cell receptor beta chains reported below all come from one sample, sequenced in a study of lymphopenia after photon versus proton radiotherapy. Produced via immunoSEQ multiplex PCR; TCRdb's table is partial and in-frame only. The sample has approximately 31,000 clones; 75% to 90% are singletons. Sequences were derived from peripheral blood, sampled from a patient treated with proton-based radiotherapy. These receptors were collected from a woman in her 70s with pancreatic cancer.

The chain has TRBV19 and TRBJ1-6; TRBD1 agrees at 7 bases. The ends lost 5 bases at V and 5 bases at J; junction bases unmatched: 6. CDR3 length equals 15 residues. The germline V gene encodes CDR1 LNHDA and CDR2 SQIVND (reference sequence). CDR3 region: CASSAQGVDNSPLHF. The CDR3 DNA is TGTGCCAGTAGTGCGCAGGGGGTTGATAATTCACCCCTCCACTTT.

The chain links TRBV19 to TRBJ1-2; tentatively, D is TRBD1 (6 bases). Germline CDR1 is LNHDA and CDR2 is SQIVND (reference sequence). The CDR3 is made up of 16 amino acids. Between the trimmed V and J ends, which lost 4 bases and 4 bases, there was a span of 19 bases. The CDR3 spells CASSSGTPGLFYGYTF. The CDR3 region has the DNA TGTGCCAGTAGTAGTGGGACACCTGGGCTTTTCTATGGCTACACCTTC.

This clone was counted between two and nine times. V and J are TRBV19 and TRBJ2-1, with D perhaps TRBD1 (5 bases). The CDR3 is made up of 15 amino acids. The V and J ends lost 6 bases and 0 bases respectively, with 12 bases between them. CDR1 is LNHDA, CDR2 SQIVND, per germline (reference sequence). The CDR3 spells CASRTDSASYNEQFF. The CDR3 nucleotides are TGTGCCAGTAGGACTGACAGTGCCTCCTACAATGAGCAGTTCTTC.

Only one count was recorded for this clone. The chain carries TRBV7-8 and TRBJ2-2; a weak D match, TRBD2 (7 bases). In germline, CDR1 is SGHVS, CDR2 FQNEAQ. The CDR3 spans 15 residues. The V end was cut by 3 bases, the J end by 4 bases, with 12 bases between. The CDR3 bases are TGTGCCAGCAGCTTCGTGGGAGGGGGCACCGGGGAGCTGTTTTTT. As protein: CASSFVGGGTGELFF.

The chain uses TRBV7-2 and TRBJ1-5, with a weak D call TRBD1 (6 bases). Deletions cut 1 base from V and 4 bases from J, with 11 bases between. Germline loops: CDR1 SGHTA, CDR2 FQGNSA. The CDR3 spans 15 residues. DNA for the CDR3: TGTGCCAGCAGCTTAGGGGGCCAGGGGAATCAGCCCCAGCATTTT. It is translated as CASSLGGQGNQPQHF.

This chain's CDR3 is CASSQGLQGYEQYF. In nucleotides, the CDR3 is TGCGCCAGCAGCCAAGGCCTACAGGGCTACGAGCAGTACTTC. The chain employs TRBV4-3 and TRBJ2-7; perhaps TRBD1 as D (6 bases). Germline CDR1 is LGHNA and CDR2 is YSLEER. V lost 1 base to trimming and J lost 3 bases, with 10 bases between them. The CDR3 has 14 residues.

The chain employs TRBV10-3 and TRBJ2-5, with TRBD2 matching 14 bases. Germline-derived CDR1 and CDR2 are ENHRY and SYGVKD. CDR3 length: 16 amino acids. The ends lost 2 bases at V and 4 bases at J; junction bases unmatched: 3. The CDR3 reads CAISEGTSGRAETQYF. The DNA of the CDR3 is TGTGCCATCAGTGAGGGGACTAGCGGGAGAGCAGAGACCCAGTACTTC.

A note on this clone: An end of the junction differs from the germline gene, which may be a read error. This chain joins TRBV2 and TRBJ2-1; a possible D gene is TRBD2 (5 bases). The CDR3 runs to 16 residues. Germline V gives CDR1 SNHLY, CDR2 FYNNEI. In nucleotides, the CDR3 is TGTGCCAGCAGGGAAGGGAGTGCTAGCTCCTACAATGAGCAGTTCTTC. Translated: CASREGSASSYNEQFF.

The V and J genes are TRBV6-5 and TRBJ1-5; D is uncertain. The CDR3 is 15 residues long. Per the germline V gene, CDR1 is MNHEY and CDR2 is SVGAGI. V gave up 6 bases and J gave up 5 bases, with 17 bases separating them. The CDR3 loop is CASSRTFQADQPQHF. In nucleotides, the CDR3 is TGTGCCAGCAGCCGAACCTTCCAGGCTGATCAGCCCCAGCATTTT.

The chain recombines TRBV10-3 with TRBJ2-1; TRBD2 matches 13 bases. CDR1 and CDR2 from the germline V gene are ENHRY and SYGVKD. Trimming took 3 bases from V and 0 from J; bases not matched to a gene: 5. There are 18 residues in the CDR3. Here the CDR3 DNA reads TGTGCCATCAGTGATGGGACTAGCGGGGTAAGCTCCTACAATGAGCAGTTCTTC. It yields the protein CAISDGTSGVSSYNEQFF.

The chain carries TRBV28 and TRBJ1-5; D possibly corresponds to TRBD1 (6 bases). The CDR3 covers 13 residues. The V gene's germline CDR1 is MDHEN and CDR2 SYDVKM. Deletions cut 9 bases from V and 6 bases from J, with 15 bases between. The CDR3 DNA sequence: TGTGCCAGTACAACAGGGAAGTCTCAGCCCCAGCATTTT. Translated, it gives CASTTGKSQPQHF.

The chain couples TRBV15 to TRBJ2-3; TRBD1 might be the D (5 bases). The germline V gene encodes CDR1 LNHNV and CDR2 YYDKDF (reference sequence). This CDR3 is 15 amino acids long. The V gene lost 6 bases and the J gene lost 2 bases, with 15 bases spanning the gap. Written as DNA, the CDR3 is TGTGCCACCAGTACCCGTGGCAGGGCCACAGATACGCAGTATTTT. This translates into CATSTRGRATDTQYF.

In this sample, this clone turned up once. The rearrangement joins TRBV4-2 to TRBJ1-5, with no clear D. The CDR3 length is 14 residues. V lost 4 bases, J lost 1 base, and 8 bases lay in between. CDR1 and CDR2 (germline): LGHNA, YNFKEQ. The CDR3 loop is CASSLGLSNQPQHF. The DNA of the CDR3 is TGTGCCAGCAGCCTCGGACTGAGCAATCAGCCCCAGCATTTT.

The chain links TRBV4-1 to TRBJ2-4; a weak D match, TRBD1 (6 bases). V was shortened by 2 bases and J by 3 bases, with 23 bases between the two germline ends. The CDR3 runs 19 residues. Germline V lookup: CDR1 MGHRA, CDR2 YSYEKL. CDR3 sequence: CASSQWAPNVQGNKNIQYF. CDR3 sequence (DNA): TGCGCCAGCAGCCAATGGGCGCCTAACGTTCAGGGGAACAAAAACATTCAGTACTTC.

This clone was found a few times. V is TRBV30 and J is TRBJ2-1, with D tentatively TRBD2 (5 bases). The CDR3 is made up of 12 amino acids. Trimming pared 7 bases from V and 8 bases from J, leaving 15 bases between. Germline CDR1 is GTSNPN and CDR2 is SVGIG (reference sequence). The CDR3 here is CASSSVGDEQFF. CDR3 sequence (DNA): TGTGCCTCCTCCTCTGTGGGAGATGAGCAGTTCTTC.

This clone was picked up a small number of times. The CDR3 reads CATVGTLNTEAFF. In DNA, the CDR3 is TGTGCCACCGTCGGGACACTCAACACTGAAGCTTTCTTT. The chain links TRBV28 to TRBJ1-1; possibly TRBD1 for D (6 bases). V shed 10 bases and J shed 2 bases, with 14 bases lying between them. This CDR3 is 13 amino acids long. Germline CDR1 and CDR2: MDHEN and SYDVKM.

The V and J genes are TRBV11-3 and TRBJ2-7; 8 nucleotides agree with TRBD1. The CDR3 has 15 amino acids. Germline CDR1 reads SGHNT; CDR2 reads YENEEA. V shed 5 bases, J shed 0 bases, and the junction held 6 bases outside the gene matches. The CDR3 region is CASSHRTGLSYEQYF. The DNA of the CDR3 is TGTGCCAGCAGCCACAGGACAGGGCTCTCCTACGAGCAGTACTTC.

The rearrangement joins TRBV25-1 to TRBJ2-1, with TRBD1 matching over 7 bases. V trimming: 2 bases; J trimming: 6 bases; junction bases outside the gene matches: 7. This CDR3 comprises 15 residues. The germline V gene encodes CDR1 MGHDK and CDR2 SYGVNS. DNA of the CDR3: TGTGCCAGCAGTGAAGAGGGGGCAGGGAGCAATGAGCAGTTCTTC. Translating gives CASSEEGAGSNEQFF.

CDR3 DNA: TGTGCCAGTAGTCCACGGGACAGGGGTGTCGGGGGCACTGAAGCTTTCTTT. Translating gives CASSPRDRGVGGTEAFF. The chain recombines TRBV19 with TRBJ1-1, with TRBD1 matching 10 bases. The length of the CDR3 is 17 residues. The V gene's germline CDR1 is LNHDA and CDR2 SQIVND (reference sequence). Unmatched junction bases numbered 13, after V lost 5 bases and J lost 4 bases. The whole variable domain, remainder taken from reference TRBV19 and TRBJ1-1, is DGGITQSPKYLFRKEGQNVTLSCEQNLNHDAMYWYRQDPGQGLRLIYYSQIVNDFQKGDIAEGYSVSREKKESFPLTVTSAQKNPTAFYLCASSPRDRGVGGTEAFFGQGTRLTVV.

The rearrangement uses TRBV28 and TRBJ2-5, with D tentatively TRBD1 (7 bases). CDR1 is MDHEN, CDR2 SYDVKM, per germline. There are 14 residues in the CDR3. Trimming shortened V by 6 bases and J by 4 bases, and 15 bases separated the two germline ends. CDR3 DNA: TGTGCCAGCAGCATACCCCAGGGGGGAGAGACCCAGTACTTC. Its protein product is CASSIPQGGETQYF.

The chain uses TRBV6-1 and TRBJ1-2; D is unresolved. The ends were cut back, 2 bases at V and 4 bases at J, with 11 bases in the middle. Germline CDR1 reads MNHNS; CDR2 reads SASEGT. This CDR3 region has 14 residues. The CDR3 here is CASSEPAVIYGYTF. Here the CDR3 DNA reads TGTGCCAGCAGTGAACCGGCGGTCATCTATGGCTACACCTTC.

This rearrangement joins TRBV5-1 to TRBJ2-3; D is perhaps TRBD2 (5 bases). Per the germline V gene, CDR1 is SGHRS and CDR2 is YFSETQ. This CDR3 spans 13 amino acids. Trimming removed 5 bases from V and 5 bases from J, with 12 bases in between. The CDR3 coding sequence is TGCGCCAGCAGAGAGGGAGCAGGAGATACGCAGTATTTT. Residues: CASREGAGDTQYF.

The J gene is TRBJ1-2, the V gene TRBV10-3; 8 bases match TRBD1. V trimming: 5 bases; J trimming: 5 bases; junction bases outside the gene matches: 4. Germline CDR1 reads ENHRY; CDR2 reads SYGVKD. The CDR3 consists of 13 residues. The CDR3 spells CAISQQGGYGYTF. The DNA of the CDR3 is TGTGCCATCAGTCAACAGGGGGGATATGGCTACACCTTC.

The chain has TRBV19 and TRBJ2-5; no clear D. The V end was cut by 6 bases, the J end by 5 bases, with 13 bases between. The germline CDR1 and CDR2 sequences are LNHDA and SQIVND (reference sequence). This CDR3 comprises 13 residues. CDR3 protein: CASRSGSSETQYF. CDR3 DNA: TGTGCCAGTAGATCCGGGTCAAGCGAGACCCAGTACTTC. Supplemented by reference TRBV19 and TRBJ2-5, the full variable domain reads DGGITQSPKYLFRKEGQNVTLSCEQNLNHDAMYWYRQDPGQGLRLIYYSQIVNDFQKGDIAEGYSVSREKKESFPLTVTSAQKNPTAFYLCASRSGSSETQYFGPGTRLLVL.

The rearrangement links TRBV4-3 to TRBJ2-3; possible D gene TRBD1, 5 bases. Germline V lookup: CDR1 LGHNA, CDR2 YSLEER. This CDR3 spans 19 amino acids. V dropped 2 bases and J dropped 3 bases, with 24 bases sitting between them. CDR3 coding DNA: TGCGCCAGCAGCCAACCTTACCGATCAGGGATCAGGGCTACAGATACGCAGTATTTT. It is translated as CASSQPYRSGIRATDTQYF.

The V call is TRBV10-3, the J call TRBJ2-7, with 9 positions matching TRBD1. Losses at the gene ends were 6 bases for V and 4 bases for J; bases not matched to a gene: 10. The length of the CDR3 is 15 residues. Looked up from germline, CDR1 is ENHRY and CDR2 is SYGVKD. CDR3 region: CAIRNPGQGTYEQYF. The CDR3, as DNA: TGTGCCATCAGGAATCCAGGACAGGGGACGTACGAGCAGTACTTC.

This chain links TRBV2 with TRBJ2-1, with D perhaps matching TRBD2 (6 bases). CDR3 length: 12 amino acids. The ends were cut back, 4 bases at V and 10 bases at J, with 11 bases in the middle. CDR1 SNHLY and CDR2 FYNNEI come from the germline V gene. CDR3 DNA sequence: TGTGCCAGCAGTGGGAGGGTAGCGGAGCAGTTCTTC. Translation gives CASSGRVAEQFF.